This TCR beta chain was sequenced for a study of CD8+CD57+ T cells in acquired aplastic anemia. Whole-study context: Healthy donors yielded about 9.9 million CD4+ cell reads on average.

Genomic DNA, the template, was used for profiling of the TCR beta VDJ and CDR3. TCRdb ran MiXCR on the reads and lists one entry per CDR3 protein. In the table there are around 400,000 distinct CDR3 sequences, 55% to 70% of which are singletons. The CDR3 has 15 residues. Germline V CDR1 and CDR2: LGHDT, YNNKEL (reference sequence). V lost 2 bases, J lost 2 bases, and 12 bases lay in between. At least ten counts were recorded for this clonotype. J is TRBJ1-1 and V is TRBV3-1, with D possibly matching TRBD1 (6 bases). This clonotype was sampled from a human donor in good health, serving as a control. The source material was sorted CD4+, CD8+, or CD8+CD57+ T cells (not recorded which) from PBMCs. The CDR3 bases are TGTGCCAGCAGCCAAATACGGGACACTAACACTGAAGCTTTCTTT. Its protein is CASSQIRDTNTEAFF.